A selection of T cell receptor beta chains follows, all from one sample in a study of identifying expanded T cells in peripheral blood. Sequencing used immunoSEQ multiplex PCR; TCRdb keeps in-frame clones, though not all of them. Of roughly 96,000 clones in the sample, around 90% are singletons; the top ten hold approximately 5.2%. The specimen sequenced was blood. The source of these receptors is a person aged 18-70 years in good health. CDR3s include the opening cysteine and the closing phenylalanine or tryptophan. Fields, in order: clone size, V gene, J gene, D gene, CDR3 DNA, CDR3 protein. The D gene is left open where the match is weak. The listing skips clone size in some rows; elsewhere it reads once, few, many or a size class.

.,TRBV9,TRBJ1-1,.,TGTGCCAGCAGCGTAGGGCTTAGGACAGAAACAAACACTGAAGCTTTCTTT,CASSVGLRTETNTEAFF
.,TRBV30,TRBJ1-2,.,TGTGCCTGGGGGGAGGCAGGAGCTAACTATGGCTACACCTTC,CAWGEAGANYGYTF
.,TRBV28,TRBJ2-5,.,TGTGCCAGCAGTTTATCGATCGGCGGTCTGGTGGAGACCCAGTACTTC,CASSLSIGGLVETQYF
.,TRBV4-3,TRBJ1-2,TRBD1,TGCGCCAGCAGCCAGTACAGGGGACCTTCCTATGGCTACACCTTC,CASSQYRGPSYGYTF
.,TRBV7-2,TRBJ2-5,TRBD1,TGTGCCAGCAGCGTAGGGACAGGTGGGGGACAAGAGACCCAGTACTTC,CASSVGTGGGQETQYF
.,TRBV5-4,TRBJ2-7,TRBD2,TGTGCCAGCAGCTTGGGCGGGCGGGGGAACTACGAGCAGTACTTC,CASSLGGRGNYEQYF
.,TRBV4-1,TRBJ2-2,.,TGCGCCAGCAGCCAAGATATTAACAGGCTCCCCGGGGAGCTGTTTTTT,CASSQDINRLPGELFF
.,TRBV5-4,TRBJ1-1,.,TGTGCCAGCAGCCTTACGACAAAATTGAACACTGAAGCTTTCTTT,CASSLTTKLNTEAFF
.,TRBV29-1,TRBJ2-5,.,TGCAGCGGGTGGGGGCCCGCCCGGGAGACCCAGTACTTC,CSGWGPARETQYF
.,TRBV19,TRBJ1-5,TRBD1,TGTGCCAGTAGTTCGGACAGGGCACGGTGGGATCAGCCCCAGCATTTT,CASSSDRARWDQPQHF
.,TRBV18,TRBJ1-2,.,TGTGCCAGCTCACCAAAACTAGTCCCGTATGGCTACACCTTC,CASSPKLVPYGYTF
.,TRBV9,TRBJ1-2,.,TGTGCCAGCAGCGTAGGGGCGTGGCAGGGTGAAGGCTATGGCTACACCTTC,CASSVGAWQGEGYGYTF
.,TRBV14,TRBJ2-2,.,TGTGCCAGCAGCCAAGTTCTGAACACCGGGGAGCTGTTTTTT,CASSQVLNTGELFF
once,TRBV19,TRBJ1-4,TRBD1,TGTGCCAGTAGTACTCCGGGACAGGGGGGTGAAAAACTGTTTTTT,CASSTPGQGGEKLFF
.,TRBV9,TRBJ2-5,TRBD1,TGTGCCAGCAGCGTGGGACAGGGAGGTGAGACCCAGTACTTC,CASSVGQGGETQYF
.,TRBV28,TRBJ1-2,.,TGTGCCAGCAGGGAGGGGGTTGACTATGGCTACACCTTC,CASREGVDYGYTF
.,TRBV2,TRBJ1-6,.,TGTGCCAGCAGTGATCGTCGTTTTCCGGGACTCTCTTTT,CASSDRRFPGLSF
.,TRBV7-3,TRBJ1-1,TRBD1,TGTGCCAGCAGCTCTAGACAGGGAGGTTTCACTGAAGCTTTCTTT,CASSSRQGGFTEAFF
.,TRBV7-9,TRBJ2-7,.,TGTGCCAGCAGTTCACCCAGGGGGACTGGCCTTACCTACGAGCAGTACTTC,CASSSPRGTGLTYEQYF
.,TRBV7-9,TRBJ1-4,.,TGTGCCAGCAGTCGGGGGGGAAGTGAAAAACTGTTTTTT,CASSRGGSEKLFF
.,TRBV4-3,TRBJ1-2,TRBD1,TGCGCCAGCAGCCAAGTAGGGACAGGGGGCGTCAACTATGGCTACACCTTC,CASSQVGTGGVNYGYTF
.,TRBV27,TRBJ2-7,.,TGTGCCAGCAGTTTATCAAAATCTAGCGTTACCCCCTACGAGCAGTACTTC,CASSLSKSSVTPYEQYF
.,TRBV11-2,TRBJ1-2,TRBD1,TGTGCCAGCAGCTTAAGCACCACAGGGGCGAGGCTCTATGGCTACACCTTC,CASSLSTTGARLYGYTF
once,TRBV5-1,TRBJ2-6,.,TGCGCCAGCAGCGGAAGTGTAAGTTCTGGGGCCAACGTCCTGACTTTC,CASSGSVSSGANVLTF
once,TRBV30,TRBJ2-1,TRBD2,TGTGCCTGGATTCGGACTAGCGATAGCTCCTACAATGAGCAGTTCTTC,CAWIRTSDSSYNEQFF
.,TRBV7-9,TRBJ2-3,.,TGTGCCAGCAGCTCCGGACATCTCACTACGGGCACAGATACGCAGTATTTT,CASSSGHLTTGTDTQYF
.,TRBV10-3,TRBJ2-5,TRBD2,TGTGCCATCAGCCGACTAGCCGGACTAGGGGCCCAAGAGACCCAGTACTTC,CAISRLAGLGAQETQYF
.,TRBV5-4,TRBJ1-1,TRBD1,TGTGCCAGCAGCTTGGGCGGGTCAGGGGGGAACGCTGAAGCTTTCTTT,CASSLGGSGGNAEAFF
.,TRBV30,TRBJ2-3,.,TGTGCCTGGAGTCCCCCGGGTAACGGGAGAGGTGGAGATACGCAGTATTTT,CAWSPPGNGRGGDTQYF
.,TRBV7-2,TRBJ1-4,.,TGTGCCAGCAGCTTAGATGGCAGGTCGGCAACTAATGAAAAACTGTTTTTT,CASSLDGRSATNEKLFF
.,TRBV18,TRBJ2-7,.,TGTGCCAGTCACCCCTCAGGTACCTACGAGCAGTACTTC,CASHPSGTYEQYF
.,TRBV18,TRBJ2-3,.,TGTGCCAGCTCACCAAACAGGGAAGGGTCAGATACGCAGTATTTT,CASSPNREGSDTQYF
once,TRBV9,TRBJ2-1,TRBD2,TGTGCCAGCAGCCCAGTCGGGACTAGCGTTCAGGATGAGCAGTTCTTC,CASSPVGTSVQDEQFF
.,TRBV5-1,TRBJ2-7,TRBD1,TGCGCCAGCAGAAAACCGGGACAGGGACCTAATAAGTACTTC,CASRKPGQGPNKYF
.,TRBV11-3,TRBJ1-2,TRBD1,TGTGCCAGCAGTCGTGACAGGGACTATGGCTACACCTTC,CASSRDRDYGYTF
.,TRBV6-5,TRBJ2-5,TRBD2,TGTGCCAGCAGTTACTCGACTAGCGGGAACGGTGAGACCCAGTACTTC,CASSYSTSGNGETQYF
.,TRBV14,TRBJ1-2,.,TGTGCCAGCAGCCAAGATCGGGCAGGGGTCTATGGCTACACCTTC,CASSQDRAGVYGYTF
.,TRBV7-8,TRBJ1-2,.,TGTGCCAGCAGCCTCACCATACGGGGAACTAACTATGGCTACACCTTC,CASSLTIRGTNYGYTF
.,TRBV9,TRBJ1-1,.,TGTGCCAGCAGCGTCACGGGGACGACTGAAGCTTTCTTT,CASSVTGTTEAFF
.,TRBV25-1,TRBJ1-2,TRBD1,TGTGCCAGCAGTGCCACAGGGACAGGGGAAGGCTACACCTTC,CASSATGTGEGYTF
.,TRBV7-9,TRBJ2-5,TRBD1,TGTGCCAGCAGCGAACAAGGACAGGTACAAGAGACCCAGTACTTC,CASSEQGQVQETQYF
.,TRBV15,TRBJ1-1,.,TGTGCCACCAGCAGACGATCCAACACTGAAGCTTTCTTT,CATSRRSNTEAFF
.,TRBV19,TRBJ2-5,TRBD2,TGTGCCAGTAGTACGTCCGGGACTAGCGGGAGAGAGACCCAGTACTTC,CASSTSGTSGRETQYF
.,TRBV19,TRBJ1-5,TRBD1,TGTGCCAGTAGCCCGACAGGGGGGAATCAGCCCCAGCATTTT,CASSPTGGNQPQHF
.,TRBV25-1,TRBJ2-1,TRBD2,TGTGCCAGCAGTGAAGCGGGAGCCCTCAATGAGCAGTTCTTC,CASSEAGALNEQFF
.,TRBV5-1,TRBJ1-1,.,TGCGCCAGCAGCTTGAACAGCCTAAACACTGAAGCTTTCTTT,CASSLNSLNTEAFF
.,TRBV13,TRBJ1-1,.,TGTGCCAGCAGCACCCGGACAGAAGCTTTCTTT,CASSTRTEAFF
.,TRBV11-3,TRBJ2-3,.,TGTGCCAGCAGCTCACAGGGACTCACAGATACGCAGTATTTT,CASSSQGLTDTQYF
.,TRBV6-6,TRBJ2-1,.,TGTGCCAGCAGCCGATCGGAAACAGGTGAGCAGTTCTTC,CASSRSETGEQFF
.,TRBV7-2,TRBJ2-1,.,TGTGCCAGCAGCCCCGCGCCCGGCGGGGCCCGGAATGAGCAGTTCTTC,CASSPAPGGARNEQFF
.,TRBV25-1,TRBJ1-1,.,TGTGCCAGCAGTGAAAGACGCAACACTGAAGCTTTCTTT,CASSERRNTEAFF
.,TRBV14,TRBJ2-3,.,TGTGCCAGCAGCCAAGAGGTATCGTTTATTCGGGGGCACACAGATACGCAGTATTTT,CASSQEVSFIRGHTDTQYF
few,TRBV19,TRBJ2-6,.,TGTGCCAGTAGTAAGGCACCAGACTCTGGGGCCAACGTCCTGACTTTC,CASSKAPDSGANVLTF
.,TRBV6-5,TRBJ2-7,TRBD1,TGTGCCAGCAGTTACTCGAGTACAGGGGTGGGTTACGAGCAGTACTTC,CASSYSSTGVGYEQYF
.,TRBV7-2,TRBJ2-7,TRBD1,TGTGCCAGCAGCAGGGACAGGGGGTCCTACGAGCAGTACTTC,CASSRDRGSYEQYF